The sequence of this T cell receptor (beta chain) was determined in a study of PD-L1 blockade in urothelial cancer. Germline V gene data show CDR1 as SGHRS and CDR2 as YFSETQ. The CDR3 has 15 residues. Trimming left V 5 bases short and J 1 base short, with 15 bases between. Sequencing used immunoSEQ multiplex PCR; TCRdb keeps in-frame clones, though not all of them. Of roughly 45,000 clones in the sample, under 90% are singletons; the top ten hold around 15%. This sample's time point: peripheral blood 6 weeks after treatment start. This TCR was recovered from a man in his fifties or sixties with urothelial cancer. The chain links TRBV5-1 to TRBJ1-1; D is perhaps TRBD1 (5 bases). The source was PBMCs, collected around atezolizumab (anti-PD-L1) treatment. The CDR3 sequence: CASSKGLGGNTEAFF. The CDR3 DNA sequence: TGCGCCAGCAGTAAGGGTCTGGGGGGGAACACTGAAGCTTTCTTT.